The rows below give T cell receptor beta chains drawn from one sample of a study of TIL therapy for anti-PD-1-resistant metastatic lung cancer. Libraries were prepared by immunoSEQ multiplex PCR; TCRdb keeps only in-frame clonotypes and omits some of them. The data contain 95,000 or so clones, about three fifths of them singletons. The sequences come from tumor tissue, collected at baseline. The receptor set was obtained from a person between 25 and 80 years old with non-small cell lung cancer. Both conserved end residues are part of each CDR3. The D gene is left open where the match is weak. The listing skips clone size in some rows; elsewhere it reads once, few, many or a size class.

J gene: TRBJ2-3
D gene: -
clone size: -
V gene: TRBV6-2/TRBV6-3
CDR3 protein: CASSYSKDTQYF
CDR3 DNA: TGTGCCAGCAGTTACTCTAAAGATACGCAGTATTTT

J gene: TRBJ2-5
D gene: TRBD2
clone size: -
V gene: TRBV19
CDR3 protein: CASSNRLAGYQETQYF
CDR3 DNA: TGTGCCAGTTCAAATCGACTAGCGGGGTATCAAGAGACCCAGTACTTC

J gene: TRBJ2-6
D gene: -
clone size: few
V gene: TRBV10-3
CDR3 protein: CAISPYTGANVLTF
CDR3 DNA: TGTGCCATCAGTCCCTATACAGGGGCCAACGTCCTGACTTTC

J gene: TRBJ2-7
D gene: -
clone size: -
V gene: TRBV15
CDR3 protein: CATSRDLDHPYEQYF
CDR3 DNA: TGTGCCACCAGCAGAGATCTGGACCACCCCTACGAGCAGTACTTC

J gene: TRBJ2-5
D gene: TRBD2
clone size: -
V gene: TRBV24-1
CDR3 protein: CATSLGAGSQIQETQYF
CDR3 DNA: TGTGCCACCAGTCTGGGAGCGGGGAGTCAGATACAAGAGACCCAGTACTTC

J gene: TRBJ2-2
D gene: -
clone size: few
V gene: TRBV4-1
CDR3 protein: CASSQGGRVATGELFF
CDR3 DNA: TGCGCCAGCAGCCAAGGGGGGCGCGTGGCCACCGGGGAGCTGTTTTTT

J gene: TRBJ1-2
D gene: TRBD1
clone size: -
V gene: TRBV30
CDR3 protein: CAWSTGTVYGYTF
CDR3 DNA: TGTGCCTGGAGTACCGGGACAGTCTATGGCTACACCTTC

J gene: TRBJ2-1
D gene: TRBD2
clone size: -
V gene: TRBV5-4
CDR3 protein: CASSSRLAGANNEQFF
CDR3 DNA: TGTGCCAGCAGCTCCCGACTAGCGGGGGCCAACAATGAGCAGTTCTTC

J gene: TRBJ1-5
D gene: -
clone size: -
V gene: TRBV3-1/TRBV3-2
CDR3 protein: CASSQDTGLYQPQHF
CDR3 DNA: TGTGCCAGCAGCCAGGATACAGGGCTGTACCAGCCCCAGCATTTT

J gene: TRBJ2-1
D gene: TRBD2
clone size: -
V gene: TRBV9
CDR3 protein: CASSQLGGGAVNEQFF
CDR3 DNA: TGTGCCAGCAGCCAATTGGGCGGGGGGGCGGTGAATGAGCAGTTCTTC

J gene: TRBJ1-2
D gene: -
clone size: -
V gene: TRBV19
CDR3 protein: CASSIGQLKGNGYTF
CDR3 DNA: TGTGCCAGTAGTATTGGACAACTAAAAGGGAATGGCTACACCTTC

J gene: TRBJ2-1
D gene: TRBD1
clone size: -
V gene: TRBV13
CDR3 protein: CASSPRDRDYNEQFF
CDR3 DNA: TGTGCCAGCAGCCCCCGGGACAGAGATTACAATGAGCAGTTCTTC

J gene: TRBJ2-4
D gene: -
clone size: many
V gene: TRBV7-2
CDR3 protein: CASSLSSRADDIQYF
CDR3 DNA: TGTGCCAGCAGCTTATCCTCCAGGGCGGATGACATTCAGTACTTC

J gene: TRBJ2-1
D gene: TRBD2
clone size: few
V gene: TRBV10-3
CDR3 protein: CAIKPQSGEGYNEQFF
CDR3 DNA: TGTGCCATCAAACCACAAAGCGGGGAGGGATACAATGAGCAGTTCTTC

J gene: TRBJ2-1
D gene: TRBD2
clone size: -
V gene: TRBV29-1
CDR3 protein: CSVEGSSGIPRNEQFF
CDR3 DNA: TGCAGCGTTGAAGGGTCGAGCGGGATCCCCCGCAATGAGCAGTTCTTC

J gene: TRBJ2-3
D gene: TRBD2
clone size: once
V gene: TRBV11-2
CDR3 protein: CASSIRGLDTDTQYF
CDR3 DNA: TGTGCCAGCAGCATACGGGGACTAGACACAGATACGCAGTATTTT

J gene: TRBJ2-5
D gene: -
clone size: -
V gene: TRBV6-2/TRBV6-3
CDR3 protein: CASSSDQETQYF
CDR3 DNA: TGTGCCAGCAGTTCCGACCAAGAGACCCAGTACTTC

J gene: TRBJ1-4
D gene: -
clone size: -
V gene: TRBV6-6
CDR3 protein: CASSSHMEEKLFF
CDR3 DNA: TGTGCCAGCAGTTCGCATATGGAGGAAAAACTGTTTTTT

J gene: TRBJ2-1
D gene: TRBD2
clone size: once
V gene: TRBV24-1
CDR3 protein: CATSHGGIAGMVF
CDR3 DNA: TGTGCCACCAGCCACGGCGGAATAGCGGGAATGGTCTTC

J gene: TRBJ1-1
D gene: -
clone size: -
V gene: TRBV5-1
CDR3 protein: CASSLDRDTEAFF
CDR3 DNA: TGCGCCAGCAGCTTGGACCGGGACACTGAAGCTTTCTTT

J gene: TRBJ2-5
D gene: -
clone size: once
V gene: TRBV29-1
CDR3 protein: CSVVGSQETQYF
CDR3 DNA: TGCAGCGTTGTGGGTTCCCAAGAGACCCAGTACTTC

J gene: TRBJ1-1
D gene: -
clone size: -
V gene: TRBV18
CDR3 protein: CASSPRGVEAFF
CDR3 DNA: TGTGCCAGCTCACCACGGGGGGTAGAAGCTTTCTTT

J gene: TRBJ1-2
D gene: -
clone size: many
V gene: TRBV5-1
CDR3 protein: CASSLGAGSYYGYTF
CDR3 DNA: TGCGCCAGCAGCTTGGGGGCAGGATCTTACTATGGCTACACCTTC

J gene: TRBJ2-5
D gene: -
clone size: few
V gene: TRBV7-9
CDR3 protein: CASTSNWGRLGETQYF
CDR3 DNA: TGTGCCAGCACCTCTAATTGGGGACGTCTTGGAGAGACCCAGTACTTC

J gene: TRBJ2-7
D gene: TRBD1
clone size: -
V gene: TRBV10-3
CDR3 protein: CAISAGTGVAYEQYF
CDR3 DNA: TGTGCCATCAGCGCCGGGACAGGGGTTGCCTACGAGCAGTACTTC

J gene: TRBJ2-1
D gene: -
clone size: -
V gene: TRBV12-5
CDR3 protein: CASGSLGGEQFF
CDR3 DNA: TGTGCTAGTGGTTCACTCGGCGGTGAGCAGTTCTTC

J gene: TRBJ1-3
D gene: TRBD1
clone size: -
V gene: TRBV5-1
CDR3 protein: CASSLAGQDGNTIYF
CDR3 DNA: TGCGCCAGCAGCTTGGCGGGACAGGATGGAAACACCATATATTTT

J gene: TRBJ2-1
D gene: TRBD1
clone size: -
V gene: TRBV28
CDR3 protein: CASRQMGQGYNEQFF
CDR3 DNA: TGTGCCAGCAGACAAATGGGACAGGGGTACAATGAGCAGTTCTTC

J gene: TRBJ1-6
D gene: -
clone size: -
V gene: TRBV4-2
CDR3 protein: CASSQEVGIDGSPLHF
CDR3 DNA: TGTGCCAGCAGCCAAGAAGTAGGGATAGACGGTTCACCCCTCCACTTT

J gene: TRBJ1-3
D gene: -
clone size: -
V gene: TRBV29-1
CDR3 protein: CSVEDRSRSSGNTIYF
CDR3 DNA: TGCAGCGTTGAAGATAGGTCGAGGAGCTCTGGAAACACCATATATTTT

J gene: TRBJ2-1
D gene: TRBD2
clone size: -
V gene: TRBV19
CDR3 protein: CASSLWTSGITYNEQFF
CDR3 DNA: TGTGCCAGTAGCCTCTGGACTAGCGGGATTACCTACAATGAGCAGTTCTTC

J gene: TRBJ1-4
D gene: -
clone size: -
V gene: TRBV7-2
CDR3 protein: CASSFYGQMNEKLFF
CDR3 DNA: TGTGCCAGCAGCTTTTACGGACAAATGAATGAAAAACTGTTTTTT

J gene: TRBJ2-3
D gene: TRBD1
clone size: -
V gene: TRBV18
CDR3 protein: CASSPVIGTGGTDTQYF
CDR3 DNA: TGTGCCAGCTCACCTGTGATAGGGACAGGGGGCACAGATACGCAGTATTTT

J gene: TRBJ2-5
D gene: TRBD1
clone size: -
V gene: TRBV5-1
CDR3 protein: CASSLTGGRLQETQYF
CDR3 DNA: TGCGCCAGCAGCTTGACAGGGGGCCGGCTCCAAGAGACCCAGTACTTC

J gene: TRBJ2-3
D gene: TRBD2
clone size: few
V gene: TRBV5-1
CDR3 protein: CASSLEPLAGGRPDTQYF
CDR3 DNA: TGCGCCAGCAGCTTGGAGCCACTAGCGGGAGGAAGGCCAGATACGCAGTATTTT

J gene: TRBJ2-7
D gene: -
clone size: -
V gene: TRBV11-1
CDR3 protein: CASSLAKHGYEQYF
CDR3 DNA: TGTGCCAGCAGCTTAGCGAAACACGGCTACGAGCAGTACTTC

J gene: TRBJ1-3
D gene: -
clone size: few
V gene: TRBV5-4
CDR3 protein: CASSRGGGTPSSGNTIYF
CDR3 DNA: TGTGCCAGCAGCCGAGGAGGCGGGACACCGAGCTCTGGAAACACCATATATTTT

J gene: TRBJ1-3
D gene: -
clone size: -
V gene: TRBV9
CDR3 protein: CASSTGSGNTIYF
CDR3 DNA: TGTGCCAGCAGCACAGGGAGCGGAAACACCATATATTTT

J gene: TRBJ2-5
D gene: -
clone size: once
V gene: TRBV28
CDR3 protein: CASSSAPSQETQYF
CDR3 DNA: TGTGCCAGCAGTTCTGCCCCCTCTCAAGAGACCCAGTACTTC

J gene: TRBJ2-7
D gene: -
clone size: -
V gene: TRBV13
CDR3 protein: CASSLAQSYEQYF
CDR3 DNA: TGTGCCAGCAGCTTAGCTCAGAGCTACGAGCAGTACTTC

J gene: TRBJ2-1
D gene: -
clone size: once
V gene: TRBV18
CDR3 protein: CASGNNEQFF
CDR3 DNA: TGTGCCAGCGGGAACAATGAGCAGTTCTTC